A selection of T cell receptor beta chains follows, all from one sample in a study of a mutant IDH1 vaccine in newly diagnosed glioma. Method: immunoSEQ multiplex PCR; TCRdb's copy keeps in-frame clones and lacks some. The sample lists around 54,000 clones, about 86% occurring once. These receptors are not linked to any known antigen. The sequenced sample was PBMCs, obtained from a glioma patient whose treatment included an IDH1 peptide vaccine. The source of these receptors is a man aged 40-50 years with glioma. Both conserved end residues are part of each CDR3. The D gene is left open where the match is weak. Rows may omit the clone size; those that give it use once, few, many or a size class.

>TRBJ2-7|NA|TRBV6-5|few
TGTGCCAGCAGTTACTCGATGCGGGGTGACGAGCAGTACTTC
CASSYSMRGDEQYF
>TRBJ2-1|NA|TRBV28|NA
TGTGCCAGCAGTTTATTACGTGAAGAGCAGTTCTTC
CASSLLREEQFF
>TRBJ2-1|TRBD2|TRBV9|NA
TGTGCCAGCAGCGTAGTTACGACTAGCGCTTACAATGAGCAGTTCTTC
CASSVVTTSAYNEQFF
>TRBJ2-5|TRBD1|TRBV7-2|NA
TGTGCCAGCAGCTTACGGACAGGGTCTTTCGAGACCCAGTACTTC
CASSLRTGSFETQYF
>TRBJ2-2|NA|TRBV5-1|NA
TGCGCCAGCAGCTTGGGTTTGAATTCCGGGGAGCTGTTTTTT
CASSLGLNSGELFF
>TRBJ1-5|TRBD1|TRBV19|NA
TGTGCCAGTAGTTTCCTATCCGGGACAGGGGGCCAGCCCCAGCATTTT
CASSFLSGTGGQPQHF
>TRBJ2-5|NA|TRBV5-1|once
TGCGCCAGCAGCTTGGCCGGGCAGGGTATCGAGACCCAGTACTTC
CASSLAGQGIETQYF
>TRBJ2-5|TRBD1|TRBV7-8|NA
TGTGCCAGCAGCCTAGGGGACAGGGCGGCAGCGACCCAGTACTTC
CASSLGDRAAATQYF
>TRBJ1-5|NA|TRBV12-5|NA
TGTGCTAGTGGCCCTGGCGCGGGGAGCAATCAGCCCCAGCATTTT
CASGPGAGSNQPQHF
>TRBJ1-2|TRBD1|TRBV29-1|NA
TGCAGCGTGGGGACAGGGAGTGGCTACACCTTC
CSVGTGSGYTF
>TRBJ1-2|NA|TRBV5-1|NA
TGCGCCAGCAGCTTGGGACAACCGGGACTTGGGAGGGGCTACACCTTC
CASSLGQPGLGRGYTF
>TRBJ1-1|NA|TRBV7-3|few
TGTGCCAGCAGCTCTCCGAGGGTGGCACTGAACACTGAAGCTTTCTTT
CASSSPRVALNTEAFF
>TRBJ1-1|TRBD1|TRBV29-1|NA
TGCAGCGTGGTCGACAGGGGCGGCTTGAACACTGAAGCTTTCTTT
CSVVDRGGLNTEAFF
>TRBJ1-2|NA|TRBV6-1|NA
TGTGCCAGCAGTGATGGTTTAGGAACCTATGGCTACACCTTC
CASSDGLGTYGYTF
>TRBJ1-1|NA|TRBV28|NA
TGTGCCAGCAGTTACCCGGGACGTGAAGCTTTCTTT
CASSYPGREAFF
>TRBJ1-5|TRBD1|TRBV7-9|NA
TGTGCCAGCAGCTTAGGGACAGGGACGATCAATCAGCCCCAGCATTTT
CASSLGTGTINQPQHF
>TRBJ2-7|NA|TRBV5-4|NA
TGTGCCAGCAGCCCCTCGACAGGCTCCTACGAGCAGTACTTC
CASSPSTGSYEQYF
>TRBJ2-2|NA|TRBV6-4|NA
TGTGCCAGCAGTGCCGAACGGGGTGGGGAGCTGTTTTTT
CASSAERGGELFF
>TRBJ2-5|TRBD1|TRBV19|NA
TGTGCCAGTAGTAGCCCCCGACAGGGCACGGAGACCCAGTACTTC
CASSSPRQGTETQYF
>TRBJ1-1|NA|TRBV28|NA
TGTGCCAGCAGTTTAATTGGGGGATACACTGAAGCTTTCTTT
CASSLIGGYTEAFF
>TRBJ2-7|TRBD1|TRBV5-6|NA
TGTGCCAGCAGGGGCACCGGGACAGGGGGCTACGAGCAGTACTTC
CASRGTGTGGYEQYF
>TRBJ1-1|TRBD1|TRBV9|NA
TGTGCCAGTAACGTCGGGACAGGTCTGAACACTGAAGCTTTCTTT
CASNVGTGLNTEAFF
>TRBJ2-6|NA|TRBV6-5|few
TGTGCCAGCAGTCATAGGAGCTCTGGGGCCAACGTCCTGACTTTC
CASSHRSSGANVLTF
>TRBJ1-3|TRBD1|TRBV19|NA
TGTGCCAGTACTAGCCGACAGGGTGAGAACACCATATATTTT
CASTSRQGENTIYF
>TRBJ2-5|NA|TRBV28|once
TGTGCCAGCAGCCACAGACGAGCACAAGAGACCCAGTACTTC
CASSHRRAQETQYF
>TRBJ2-3|NA|TRBV7-2|NA
TGTGCCAGCAGCTTGGTCGGGTCAGATACGCAGTATTTT
CASSLVGSDTQYF